Sequencing of this T cell receptor (beta chain) was carried out in a study of blood T cell repertoires in COVID-19. Study-level background: COVID-19 samples, acute and convalescent, were from the United States, Italy and Spain. In each case, the material was cDNA or gDNA derived from T cells, B-cell-depleted T cells, or PBMCs.

Trimming at V came to 4 bases and at J to 2 bases, leaving 8 bases not matched to a gene. Germline V gene lookup returns CDR1 GTSNPN and CDR2 SVGIG (reference sequence). CDR3 length: 15 residues. Authors' analysis steps: Amplification with reference gene primers provided the estimates of nucleated cell counts. The repertoire was sequenced with immunoSEQ multiplex PCR; TCRdb's copy has only in-frame clones and lacks some. Clone size and the V and J calls come from that table; the DNA yielded D and trimming. The sample lists about 220,000 clones, 80% to 85% occurring once. The source is a woman in her twenties or thirties who had recovered from COVID-19. The sequenced sample consisted of peripheral blood. V and J are TRBV30 and TRBJ2-1, with TRBD1 matching over 7 bases. CDR3 nucleotides: TGTGCCTGGATAGGACAGGACTGGACCTACAATGAGCAGTTCTTC. Amino acids: CAWIGQDWTYNEQFF.